This T cell receptor beta chain was observed in a study of technical replicates of blood from a handful of donors. The CDR3 is 15 residues long. CDR1 is SGHRS and CDR2 is YFSETQ in the germline V gene. The V gene end was trimmed by 5 bases and the J gene end by 10 bases; junction bases not matched to a gene: 14. The method was immunoSEQ multiplex PCR; TCRdb's version includes in-frame clones alone and lacks a portion of them. The table lists tens of thousands of clones, around nine tenths of them singletons. This TCR came from a human donor in good health. The sequencing input was T cells isolated from PBMCs. This sequence joins TRBV5-1 and TRBJ1-2; 10 positions agree with TRBD1. The CDR3 DNA sequence: TGCGCCAGCAGTCTAGGGACAGGGGAACTATGGGACTACACCTTC. Translated: CASSLGTGELWDYTF.